Listed below are T cell receptor beta chains from one sample, sequenced in a study of T cell changes during pregnancy in multiple sclerosis. Using immunoSEQ multiplex PCR, the repertoire was profiled, and TCRdb retains in-frame clones only, with some absent. The repertoire holds 45,000 or so clones, with roughly 95% as singletons. The sample consisted of peripheral blood, taken in the second trimester of pregnancy. The source is a female donor with multiple sclerosis, enrolled in a pregnancy study. Each CDR3 is given with its conserved first and last residue. The D gene is left open where the match is weak.

V: TRBV29-1
D: -
CDR3: CSVERGGETQYF

V: TRBV28
D: TRBD2
CDR3: CASSPFSREAQRQEYNEQFF

V: TRBV5-1
D: TRBD1
CDR3: CASKKDRADTEAFF

V: TRBV4-2
D: TRBD2
CDR3: CASSQGKQRGGPIVETQYF

V: TRBV6-6
D: -
CDR3: CASSYVRERYEQYF

V: TRBV18
D: TRBD1
CDR3: CASSQGASNNSPLHF

V: TRBV4-1
D: TRBD1
CDR3: CASSPLTGEDEQYF

V: TRBV14
D: TRBD2
CDR3: CASNRGGSDTQYF

V: TRBV4-1
D: -
CDR3: CASSQDGQATNEKLFF

V: TRBV7-2
D: -
CDR3: CASSLALILAKNIQYF

V: TRBV28
D: -
CDR3: CASTDSGRAAGELFF

V: TRBV4-3
D: TRBD1
CDR3: CASSHAGGNEQFF

V: TRBV7-3
D: -
CDR3: CASSLAGRSSYNEQFF

V: TRBV5-8
D: TRBD2
CDR3: CASRRLAGVGAYNEQFF

V: TRBV11-2
D: TRBD2
CDR3: CASSFSGGDYEQYF

V: TRBV9
D: TRBD1
CDR3: CASSERTGVTDEQYF

V: TRBV10-2
D: -
CDR3: CASSDPRGGTYGYTF

V: TRBV9
D: -
CDR3: CASSVSGRPEVPLHF

V: TRBV10-3
D: -
CDR3: CAISERLENTEAFF

V: TRBV7-8
D: -
CDR3: CASSLRLPGTEAFF

V: TRBV5-1
D: -
CDR3: CASSLGRGETQYF

V: TRBV13
D: -
CDR3: CASSLGHGEVTEAFF

V: TRBV7-9
D: -
CDR3: CASSPSAAYEQYF

V: TRBV18
D: TRBD2
CDR3: CASSPPGTKNTGELFF

V: TRBV19
D: TRBD2
CDR3: CASSIGPGTTIWGNEQFF

V: TRBV7-3
D: TRBD2
CDR3: CASSLGTSGSYEQYF

V: TRBV9
D: -
CDR3: CASSVERQDTEAFF

V: TRBV7-9
D: -
CDR3: CASSLVEDGNYGYTF

V: TRBV2
D: TRBD1
CDR3: CASSEANFRDSSYNEQFF

V: TRBV19
D: TRBD2
CDR3: CASSTEGGPQEQYF

V: TRBV5-1
D: TRBD2
CDR3: CASSLAGVAGYNEQFF

V: TRBV6-5
D: -
CDR3: CASRRGNTIYF

V: TRBV5-4
D: TRBD2
CDR3: CASSLLRRGSTGELFF

V: TRBV6-5
D: -
CDR3: CASSLNRVREKLFF

V: TRBV7-2
D: TRBD2
CDR3: CASSSLRLAGMETQYF

V: TRBV7-6
D: TRBD1
CDR3: CASSPRGQDSGNTIYF

V: TRBV4-3
D: TRBD1
CDR3: CASSSNLQGAYEQFF

V: TRBV10-1
D: -
CDR3: CASSEGLTDTQYF

V: TRBV27
D: TRBD2
CDR3: CASRSGRTSAFLNEQFF

V: TRBV12-5
D: TRBD1
CDR3: CASAPGQGGIRNTEAFF

V: TRBV6-6
D: -
CDR3: CASSSQGGEDQPQHF

V: TRBV5-1
D: TRBD2
CDR3: CASRRERGGTDTQYF